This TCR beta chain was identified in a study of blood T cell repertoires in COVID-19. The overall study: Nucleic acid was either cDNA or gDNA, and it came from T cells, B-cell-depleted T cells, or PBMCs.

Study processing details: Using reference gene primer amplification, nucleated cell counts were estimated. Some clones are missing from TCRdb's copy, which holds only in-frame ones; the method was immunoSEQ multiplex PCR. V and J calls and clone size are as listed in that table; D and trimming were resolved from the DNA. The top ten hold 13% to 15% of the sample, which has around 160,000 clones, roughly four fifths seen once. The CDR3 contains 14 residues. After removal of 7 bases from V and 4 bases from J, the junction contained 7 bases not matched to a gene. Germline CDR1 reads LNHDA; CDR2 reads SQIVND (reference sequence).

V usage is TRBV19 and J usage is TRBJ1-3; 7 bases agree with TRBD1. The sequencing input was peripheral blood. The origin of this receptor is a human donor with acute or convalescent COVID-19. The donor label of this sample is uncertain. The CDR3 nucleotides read TGTGCCAGTAACCGACCGGGACAGGGAAACACCATATATTTT. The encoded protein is CASNRPGQGNTIYF.